The rows below give T cell receptor beta chains drawn from one sample of a study of CD8+ T cells in alopecia areata. Using immunoSEQ multiplex PCR, the repertoire was profiled, and TCRdb retains in-frame clones only, with some absent. The profile shows 150,000 to 200,000 clones, about 65% of them singletons. Sequencing was performed on CD4+ T cells sorted from blood, taken at week 49, from a patient treated with tofacitinib. Source of these receptors: a human donor with alopecia areata. Each CDR3 is given with its conserved first and last residue. The order of the fields is clone size, V gene, J gene, D gene, CDR3 DNA, CDR3 protein. D genes are given only for firm matches. Size tells how often a clone was seen (once, few, many) or the class of an expanded clone, and some rows leave it out.

clone size: few
V gene: TRBV29-1
J gene: TRBJ1-2
D gene: TRBD1
CDR3 DNA: TGCAGCGTTCGGGGACAGGGAAACTATGGCTACACCTTC
CDR3 protein: CSVRGQGNYGYTF

clone size: .
V gene: TRBV25-1
J gene: TRBJ2-3
D gene: TRBD2
CDR3 DNA: TGTGCCAGCAGTGAATGGGGTAGCGGGGTCGGACAAGCGCAGTATTTT
CDR3 protein: CASSEWGSGVGQAQYF

clone size: many
V gene: TRBV29-1
J gene: TRBJ1-2
D gene: .
CDR3 DNA: TGCAGCGTTGAAGCCAAGCGGGGGAACGGCTACACCTTC
CDR3 protein: CSVEAKRGNGYTF

clone size: .
V gene: TRBV15
J gene: TRBJ1-4
D gene: .
CDR3 DNA: TGTGCCACCAGCAGAGATAGCGAGGTCCTCCAATTT
CDR3 protein: CATSRDSEVLQF

clone size: few
V gene: TRBV5-4
J gene: TRBJ2-6
D gene: TRBD1
CDR3 DNA: TGTGCCAGCACGCACGACAGGGCTGGGGCCAACGTCCTGACTTTC
CDR3 protein: CASTHDRAGANVLTF

clone size: once
V gene: TRBV5-6
J gene: TRBJ2-7
D gene: TRBD1
CDR3 DNA: TGTGCCAGCAGTCAAAGGGGGCGCGACGGTTACGAGCAGTACTTC
CDR3 protein: CASSQRGRDGYEQYF

clone size: .
V gene: TRBV30
J gene: TRBJ2-5
D gene: .
CDR3 DNA: TGTGCCTGGAGTGTACGGGGGAGGCAGACCCAGTACTTC
CDR3 protein: CAWSVRGRQTQYF

clone size: few
V gene: TRBV6-5
J gene: TRBJ1-1
D gene: .
CDR3 DNA: TGTGCCAGCAGCAGGGGTAACGCTGAAGCTTTCTTT
CDR3 protein: CASSRGNAEAFF

clone size: .
V gene: TRBV5-1
J gene: TRBJ2-3
D gene: .
CDR3 DNA: TGCGCCAGCCGGGACTCCCGCGCAGATACGCAGTATTTT
CDR3 protein: CASRDSRADTQYF

clone size: .
V gene: TRBV27
J gene: TRBJ2-1
D gene: .
CDR3 DNA: TGTGCCAGCAGGGACGTTTACAATGAGCAGTTCTTC
CDR3 protein: CASRDVYNEQFF

clone size: .
V gene: TRBV5-1
J gene: TRBJ1-2
D gene: TRBD1
CDR3 DNA: TGCGCCAGCGGACAGGGAAGTGGCTACACCTTC
CDR3 protein: CASGQGSGYTF

clone size: .
V gene: TRBV11-2
J gene: TRBJ2-4
D gene: .
CDR3 DNA: TGTGCCAGCAGCGATCCCCCGGGCCGCCCAGCCAAAAACATTCAGTACTTC
CDR3 protein: CASSDPPGRPAKNIQYF

clone size: .
V gene: TRBV5-1
J gene: TRBJ2-2
D gene: .
CDR3 DNA: TGCGCCAGCAGCTTGAGTGAAGGCACCGGGGAGCTGTTTTTT
CDR3 protein: CASSLSEGTGELFF

clone size: .
V gene: TRBV11-2
J gene: TRBJ2-3
D gene: TRBD1
CDR3 DNA: TGTGCCAGCAGCTTAGCCTGGACAGGGACAACAGATACGCAGTATTTT
CDR3 protein: CASSLAWTGTTDTQYF

clone size: many
V gene: TRBV7-9
J gene: TRBJ1-2
D gene: .
CDR3 DNA: TGTGCCAGCAGCTTATTGTCAGGGTATGGCTACACCTTC
CDR3 protein: CASSLLSGYGYTF

clone size: .
V gene: TRBV19
J gene: TRBJ2-6
D gene: .
CDR3 DNA: TGTGCCAGTAGTATAGGGGCTGGGGCCAACGTCCTGACTTTC
CDR3 protein: CASSIGAGANVLTF

clone size: .
V gene: TRBV29-1
J gene: TRBJ2-4
D gene: .
CDR3 DNA: TGCAGCGTTGAAGATTTATCGGGAAACATTCAGTACTTC
CDR3 protein: CSVEDLSGNIQYF

clone size: .
V gene: TRBV4-3
J gene: TRBJ2-1
D gene: .
CDR3 DNA: TGCGCCAGCAGCCAAGATCTCGGGAGAACAGGAGACAATGAGCAGTTCTTC
CDR3 protein: CASSQDLGRTGDNEQFF

clone size: .
V gene: TRBV18
J gene: TRBJ1-5
D gene: .
CDR3 DNA: TGTGCCAGCTCACCAGAGGACCGGATGGGGAGCAATCAGCCCCAGCATTTT
CDR3 protein: CASSPEDRMGSNQPQHF

clone size: .
V gene: TRBV18
J gene: TRBJ2-5
D gene: .
CDR3 DNA: TGTGCCAGCTCCACCGGGGGACTCGGGACCCAGTACTTC
CDR3 protein: CASSTGGLGTQYF

clone size: .
V gene: TRBV4-3
J gene: TRBJ2-7
D gene: TRBD1
CDR3 DNA: TGCGCCAGCAGCCACTACTCTACGGGACAGGTAGACTACGAGCAGTACTTC
CDR3 protein: CASSHYSTGQVDYEQYF

clone size: once
V gene: TRBV7-8
J gene: TRBJ2-6
D gene: .
CDR3 DNA: TGTGCCAGCAGCCCCGGAGGGCGGAACGTCCTGACTTTC
CDR3 protein: CASSPGGRNVLTF

clone size: few
V gene: TRBV19
J gene: TRBJ1-1
D gene: .
CDR3 DNA: TGTGCCAGTAGGCCATGGGGGGTACAGCACACTGAAGCTTTCTTT
CDR3 protein: CASRPWGVQHTEAFF

clone size: .
V gene: TRBV29-1
J gene: TRBJ2-7
D gene: .
CDR3 DNA: TGCAGCGTTAAAAACACCGCTTACGAGCAGTACTTC
CDR3 protein: CSVKNTAYEQYF

clone size: .
V gene: TRBV30
J gene: TRBJ1-3
D gene: .
CDR3 DNA: TGTGCCTCCCTCGGGTTCTCTGGAAACACCATATATTTT
CDR3 protein: CASLGFSGNTIYF

clone size: .
V gene: TRBV15
J gene: TRBJ1-1
D gene: .
CDR3 DNA: TGTGCCACCAGCAGAGATCGTTTTGGAGTACTGAACACTGAAGCTTTCTTT
CDR3 protein: CATSRDRFGVLNTEAFF

clone size: few
V gene: TRBV5-1
J gene: TRBJ1-1
D gene: .
CDR3 DNA: TGCGCCAGCAGAGAAGGGGAGGACACTGAAGCTTTCTTT
CDR3 protein: CASREGEDTEAFF

clone size: .
V gene: TRBV5-1
J gene: TRBJ2-3
D gene: TRBD2
CDR3 DNA: TGCGCCAGCAGCTTCGTTAGCGGGGGAGCCCCAGATACGCAGTATTTT
CDR3 protein: CASSFVSGGAPDTQYF

clone size: .
V gene: TRBV5-1
J gene: TRBJ1-1
D gene: .
CDR3 DNA: TGCGCCAGCAGCTTGGACGGGACACCGAACACTGAAGCTTTCTTT
CDR3 protein: CASSLDGTPNTEAFF

clone size: .
V gene: TRBV4-2
J gene: TRBJ2-4
D gene: TRBD2
CDR3 DNA: TGTGCCAGCAGCCCGGGGACTAGCGGGATCTTAATTCAGTACTTC
CDR3 protein: CASSPGTSGILIQYF

clone size: .
V gene: TRBV30
J gene: TRBJ2-6
D gene: .
CDR3 DNA: TGTGTCTCTGGGGCCAACGTCCTGACTTTC
CDR3 protein: CVSGANVLTF